The rows below give T cell receptor beta chains drawn from one sample of a study of CD8+ T cells in alopecia areata. The repertoire was sequenced with immunoSEQ multiplex PCR; TCRdb's copy has only in-frame clones and lacks some. Of 100,000 to 150,000 clones listed, almost 50% were seen once; the top ten hold 18%. The sequenced sample was CD8+ T cells sorted from blood, obtained at week 0. Source of these receptors: a human donor with alopecia areata. Both conserved end residues are part of each CDR3. D genes are given only for firm matches. Part of the rows lack a size; the others show once, few, many or a class for expanded clones.

V,D,J,size,DNA,CDR3
TRBV2,NA,TRBJ1-1,NA,TGTGCCAGCAGTGGTAGGGGCTGGACTGAAGCTTTCTTT,CASSGRGWTEAFF
TRBV5-6,NA,TRBJ2-3,few,TGTGCCAGCAGCGAGGGGGACACGGCAGATACGCAGTATTTT,CASSEGDTADTQYF
TRBV29-1,NA,TRBJ1-1,once,TGCAGCGTTGGGAGCGGTAAGGCTTTCTTT,CSVGSGKAFF
TRBV7-6,TRBD1,TRBJ2-7,NA,TGTGCCAGCAGCTCTAACGATCTTAGGACAGGCAGCTACGAGCAGTACTTC,CASSSNDLRTGSYEQYF
TRBV16,NA,TRBJ1-5,few,TGTGCCAGCAGCCAATCCGGGCAGCCCCAGCATTTT,CASSQSGQPQHF
TRBV4-3,NA,TRBJ1-5,NA,TGCGCCAGCAGCCAAGAAAGGGGAGAAAATCAGCCCCAGCATTTT,CASSQERGENQPQHF
TRBV6-5,TRBD1,TRBJ1-2,NA,TGTGCCAGCACACAGGGGGCTGATGGCTACACCTTC,CASTQGADGYTF
TRBV27,NA,TRBJ1-6,once,TGTGCCAGCAGCGAACCGGGCCGTTATAATTCACCCCTCCACTTT,CASSEPGRYNSPLHF
TRBV29-1,NA,TRBJ2-7,NA,TGCAGCGTAGTGCGGGACAATACCTACGAGCAGTACTTC,CSVVRDNTYEQYF
TRBV27,TRBD1,TRBJ1-2,NA,TGTGCCAGCACGATTACAGGGGGCGACTATGGCTACACCTTC,CASTITGGDYGYTF
TRBV27,NA,TRBJ2-7,NA,TGTGCCAGCAGTTCATCACTAACCCACTACGAGCAGTACTTC,CASSSSLTHYEQYF
TRBV6-5,NA,TRBJ2-1,NA,TGTGCCAGCAGTTACTCGGTGGGGGAGCAATACAATGAGCAGTTCTTC,CASSYSVGEQYNEQFF
TRBV10-3,NA,TRBJ1-1,NA,TGTGCCATCAGTGACCAGGGACGCCGGAACACTGAAGCTTTCTTT,CAISDQGRRNTEAFF
TRBV29-1,TRBD1,TRBJ2-7,few,TGCAGCGTTGTCATGGGGACAGGGGCTAACTACGAGCAGTACTTC,CSVVMGTGANYEQYF
TRBV29-1,NA,TRBJ1-1,NA,TGCAGCGTTATGGTCGGGGCCGAGACTGAAGCTTTCTTT,CSVMVGAETEAFF
TRBV27,NA,TRBJ1-2,NA,TGTGCCAGCAGTCTCAACCCCGGACTTAGTGGCTACACCTTC,CASSLNPGLSGYTF
TRBV5-6,NA,TRBJ2-5,NA,TGTGCCAGCAGCGGGGGCGAAGAGACCCAGTACTTC,CASSGGEETQYF
TRBV5-1,NA,TRBJ1-2,NA,TGCGCCAGCAGTCCCGGCGGGGACTATGGCTACACCTTC,CASSPGGDYGYTF
TRBV27,TRBD2,TRBJ2-7,NA,TGTGCCAGCACCGTTAGCGGGGGGGCACCTTACGAGCAGTACTTC,CASTVSGGAPYEQYF
TRBV25-1,NA,TRBJ2-5,NA,TGTGCCAGCAGTGATTGGGACGAGGTAGAGACCCAGTACTTC,CASSDWDEVETQYF
TRBV4-2,NA,TRBJ1-1,many,TGTGCCAGCAGCCAAGAGAGGGGGGCGTGGGGCACTGAAGCTTTCTTT,CASSQERGAWGTEAFF
TRBV25-1,NA,TRBJ2-7,NA,TGTGCCAGCAGTGAATTCCCCCCGGATGGCAGCGAGCAGTACTTC,CASSEFPPDGSEQYF
TRBV29-1,NA,TRBJ2-7,few,TGCAGCGTTGAAGGGGCTGGTCCGGGAGAGCAGTACTTC,CSVEGAGPGEQYF
TRBV7-8,NA,TRBJ2-1,NA,TGTGCCAGCAGCTTAGGCCCAGGGGCTCTAGATGAGCAGTTCTTC,CASSLGPGALDEQFF
TRBV29-1,NA,TRBJ2-7,NA,TGCAGCGTTGAAGACCGGGGGTTCGGCTACGAGCAGTACTTC,CSVEDRGFGYEQYF
TRBV5-1,NA,TRBJ1-6,NA,TGCGCCAGCAGCTTGGAAGGGGACTCCTATAATTCACCCCTCCACTTT,CASSLEGDSYNSPLHF
TRBV7-8,NA,TRBJ1-1,few,TGTGCCAGCAGCTTAAATCGGGCGGTTTACACGAACACTGAAGCTTTCTTT,CASSLNRAVYTNTEAFF
TRBV11-1,TRBD1,TRBJ2-1,few,TGTGCCACCCGGGACAGGGGACACAATGAGCAGTTCTTC,CATRDRGHNEQFF
TRBV4-3,NA,TRBJ2-7,NA,TGCGCCAGCAGCCAAGGGACTCCGGAGGTTTCCTACGAGCAGTACTTC,CASSQGTPEVSYEQYF
TRBV5-1,NA,TRBJ1-2,NA,TGCGCCAGCAGCTTGGATTTCAGAAACTATGGCTACACCTTC,CASSLDFRNYGYTF
TRBV15,TRBD1,TRBJ1-4,NA,TGTGCCACCAGCAGACCCCGGGACAGCCTCACCCTGTCAACTAATGAAAAACTGTTTTTT,CATSRPRDSLTLSTNEKLFF
TRBV30,NA,TRBJ1-5,NA,TGTGCCTGGAGTGTGGGGTCGTGGGGGAATCAGCCCCAGCATTTT,CAWSVGSWGNQPQHF
TRBV5-6,TRBD1,TRBJ2-7,once,TGTGCCAGCAGCTTTGGGACAGGAGTCTACGAGCAGTACTTC,CASSFGTGVYEQYF